The source of this T cell receptor beta chain is a study of T-cell memory formation after mild COVID-19. Whole-study context: For the most part, TCR clusters were specific to one donor. Study-level results: The finding that pre-infection memory included some responding clones suggested that cross-reactive memory joined.

TCR alpha and TCR beta cDNA libraries with sample barcodes and UMIs came from 5'RACE using constant-segment primers. TCRdb used MiXCR to reprocess the 5' RACE reads, holding one entry per CDR3 protein. The sample lists roughly 450,000 distinct CDR3 sequences, 18% occurring once. Comments on this clonotype: Its antigen is unidentified. An end of the junction differs from the germline gene, which may be a read error.

Looked up from germline, CDR1 is SNHLY and CDR2 is FYNNEI. The CDR3 has 11 residues. The sequenced material came from PBMCs or a T cell subset sorted from them (not recorded which). The chain links TRBV2 to TRBJ1-1, with D maybe TRBD1 (6 bases). The receptor was isolated from an adult woman who had mild COVID-19 (a few samples of this study predate the infection). Cell type and time point are not known. CDR3 DNA sequence: TGTGCCAGCTTCCGGGACACCGAAGCTTTCTTT. It specifies CASFRDTEAFF.